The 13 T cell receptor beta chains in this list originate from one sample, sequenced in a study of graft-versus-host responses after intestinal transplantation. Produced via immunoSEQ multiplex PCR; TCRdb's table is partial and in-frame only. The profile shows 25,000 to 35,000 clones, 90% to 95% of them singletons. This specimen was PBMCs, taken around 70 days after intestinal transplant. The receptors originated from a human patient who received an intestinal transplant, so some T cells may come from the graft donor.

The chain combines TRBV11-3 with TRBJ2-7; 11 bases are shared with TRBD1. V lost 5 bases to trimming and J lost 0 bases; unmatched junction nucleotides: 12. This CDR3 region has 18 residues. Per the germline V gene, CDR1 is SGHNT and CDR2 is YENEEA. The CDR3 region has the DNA TGTGCCAGCAGCCCGGGACAGGGGGTGTTTACTCTCTCCTACGAGCAGTACTTC. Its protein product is CASSPGQGVFTLSYEQYF.

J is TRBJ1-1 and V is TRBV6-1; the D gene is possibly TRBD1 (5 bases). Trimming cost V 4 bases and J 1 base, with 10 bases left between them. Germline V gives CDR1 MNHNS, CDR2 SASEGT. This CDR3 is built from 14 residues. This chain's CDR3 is CASSVKTENTEAFF. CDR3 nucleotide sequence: TGTGCCAGCAGTGTCAAGACAGAGAACACTGAAGCTTTCTTT.

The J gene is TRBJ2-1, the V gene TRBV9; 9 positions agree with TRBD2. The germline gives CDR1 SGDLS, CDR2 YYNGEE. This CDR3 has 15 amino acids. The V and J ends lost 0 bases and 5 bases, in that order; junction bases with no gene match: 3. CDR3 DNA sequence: TGTGCCAGCAGCGTAGGCGGGGGGGAGAACAATGAGCAGTTCTTC. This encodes CASSVGGGENNEQFF.

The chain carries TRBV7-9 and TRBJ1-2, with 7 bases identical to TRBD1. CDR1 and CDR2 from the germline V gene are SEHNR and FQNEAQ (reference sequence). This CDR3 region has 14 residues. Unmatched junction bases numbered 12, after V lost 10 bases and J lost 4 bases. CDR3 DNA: TGTGCCACCGAGGAAGGGGGCGCTGGCTATGGCTACACCTTC. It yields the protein CATEEGGAGYGYTF. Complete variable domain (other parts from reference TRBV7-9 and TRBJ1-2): DTGVSQNPRHKITKRGQNVTFRCDPISEHNRLYWYRQTLGQGPEFLTYFQNEAQLEKSRLLSDRFSAERPKGSFSTLEIQRTEQGDSAMYLCATEEGGAGYGYTFGSGTRLTVV.

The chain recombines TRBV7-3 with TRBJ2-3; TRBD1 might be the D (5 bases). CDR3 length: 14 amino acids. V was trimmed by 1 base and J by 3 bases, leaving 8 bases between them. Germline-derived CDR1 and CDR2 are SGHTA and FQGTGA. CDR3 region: CASSLIGETDTQYF. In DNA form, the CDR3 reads TGTGCCAGCAGCTTAATAGGGGAAACAGATACGCAGTATTTT.

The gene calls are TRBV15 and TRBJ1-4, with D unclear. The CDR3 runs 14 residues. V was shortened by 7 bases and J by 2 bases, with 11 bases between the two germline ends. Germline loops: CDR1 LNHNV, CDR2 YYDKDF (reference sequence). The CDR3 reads CATTNTGTNEKLFF. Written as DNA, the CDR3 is TGTGCCACCACCAACACCGGGACTAATGAAAAACTGTTTTTT.

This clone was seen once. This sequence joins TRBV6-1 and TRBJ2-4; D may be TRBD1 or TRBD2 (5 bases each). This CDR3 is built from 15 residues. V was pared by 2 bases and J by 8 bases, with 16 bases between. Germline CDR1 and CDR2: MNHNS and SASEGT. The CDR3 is CASSELRRGTDIQYF. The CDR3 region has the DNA TGTGCCAGCAGTGAATTGAGAAGAGGGACGGACATTCAGTACTTC.

The chain's CDR3 is CASRPGLTGNTIYF. The DNA for the CDR3 is TGCGCCAGCAGGCCCGGTTTAACTGGAAACACCATATATTTT. The rearrangement joins TRBV4-1 to TRBJ1-3; D remains unclear. In germline, CDR1 is MGHRA, CDR2 YSYEKL. This CDR3 comprises 14 residues. The V and J ends lost 6 bases and 2 bases respectively, with 11 bases between them.

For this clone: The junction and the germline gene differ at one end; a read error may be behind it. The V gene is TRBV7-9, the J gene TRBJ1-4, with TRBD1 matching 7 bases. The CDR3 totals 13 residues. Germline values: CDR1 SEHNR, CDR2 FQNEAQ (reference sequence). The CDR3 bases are TGTGTCAGCAGGGACAGATTTAATGAAAAACTGTTTTTT. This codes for CVSRDRFNEKLFF.

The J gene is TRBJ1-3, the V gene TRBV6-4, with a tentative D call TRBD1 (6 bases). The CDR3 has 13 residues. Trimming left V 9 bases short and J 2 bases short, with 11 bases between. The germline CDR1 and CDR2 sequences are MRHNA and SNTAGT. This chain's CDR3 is CASGQSPGNTIYF. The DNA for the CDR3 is TGTGCCAGTGGACAGTCTCCTGGAAACACCATATATTTT.

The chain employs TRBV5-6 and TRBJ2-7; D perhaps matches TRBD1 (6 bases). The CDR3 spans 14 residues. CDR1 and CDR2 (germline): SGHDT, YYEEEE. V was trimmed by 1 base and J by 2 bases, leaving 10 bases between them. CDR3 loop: CASSLIQGPYEQYF. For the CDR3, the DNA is TGTGCCAGCAGCTTGATACAGGGTCCCTACGAGCAGTACTTC.

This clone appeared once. CDR3 sequence reads: CAWSEFSGNTIYF. The CDR3 nucleotides read TGTGCCTGGAGTGAATTCTCTGGAAACACCATATATTTT. The chain couples TRBV30 to TRBJ1-3; D is undetermined. The CDR3 loop spans 13 amino acids. The V end was cut by 1 base, the J end by 0 bases, with 4 bases between. The germline gives CDR1 GTSNPN, CDR2 SVGIG (reference sequence).

This CDR3 is CASSPTGFTDTQYF. In DNA form, the CDR3 reads TGTGCCAGCAGTCCGACGGGATTCACAGATACGCAGTATTTT. V gene TRBV28 combines with J gene TRBJ2-3; maybe TRBD2 (5 bases). Trimming pared 5 bases from V and 2 bases from J, leaving 11 bases between. Germline assignment: CDR1 MDHEN and CDR2 SYDVKM. The CDR3 runs to 14 residues.